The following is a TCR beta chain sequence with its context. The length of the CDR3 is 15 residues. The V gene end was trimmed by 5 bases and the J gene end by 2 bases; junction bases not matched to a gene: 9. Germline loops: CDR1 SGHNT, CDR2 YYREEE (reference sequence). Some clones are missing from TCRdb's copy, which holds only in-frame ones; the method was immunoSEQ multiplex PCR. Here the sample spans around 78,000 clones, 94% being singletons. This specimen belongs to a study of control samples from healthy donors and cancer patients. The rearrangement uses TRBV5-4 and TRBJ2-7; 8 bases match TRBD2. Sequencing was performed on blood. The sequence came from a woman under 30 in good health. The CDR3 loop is CASRVTAGGTYEQYF. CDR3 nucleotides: TGTGCCAGCAGGGTCACGGCGGGGGGAACCTACGAGCAGTACTTC.